The rows below give T cell receptor beta chains drawn from one sample of a study of regulatory T cells in long-lasting Graves disease. TCRdb re-analysed the multiplex PCR reads in MiXCR, keeping a single row per CDR3 protein. The data contain 390,000 or so distinct CDR3 sequences, approximately 25% of them seen just once; the ten biggest clones take up 25% to 30%. The specimen comprised peripheral blood mononuclear cells (PBMCs), sampled when the disease was refractory, from a patient treated with antithyroid drugs. The origin of the receptors is a woman aged 40 to 50 with Graves disease. Both conserved end residues are part of each CDR3. A D gene is named only where the DNA matches it firmly. Clone size appears in some rows only: once, few, many, or a class for an expanded clone.

CDR3 DNA: TGTGCCAGCAGCGCCAACGCGAACACTGAAGCTTTCTTT
CDR3 protein: CASSANANTEAFF
J gene: TRBJ1-1
clone size: many
V gene: TRBV11-2
D gene: NA

CDR3 DNA: TGCAGTGCTAGAGGGGAAGCGGGAGGGAAGTTCGAGCAGTACTTC
CDR3 protein: CSARGEAGGKFEQYF
J gene: TRBJ2-7
clone size: NA
V gene: TRBV20-1
D gene: TRBD2

CDR3 DNA: TGTGCCACCAGCAGAGCGAAGGCAGGAAACTATGGCTACACCTTC
CDR3 protein: CATSRAKAGNYGYTF
J gene: TRBJ1-2
clone size: NA
V gene: TRBV15
D gene: NA

CDR3 DNA: TGTGCCAGCTCCCAAGCGGGACTTACCCAAGAGACCCAGTACTTC
CDR3 protein: CASSQAGLTQETQYF
J gene: TRBJ2-5
clone size: NA
V gene: TRBV18
D gene: TRBD2

CDR3 DNA: TGTGCCAGCACTCAACCCGGTCACAGATCCTACGAGCAGTACTTC
CDR3 protein: CASTQPGHRSYEQYF
J gene: TRBJ2-7
clone size: NA
V gene: TRBV28
D gene: NA

CDR3 DNA: TGTGCCAGCAGCTTACCCCTAAGCGCGGGTGTCGACAATGAGCAGTTCTTC
CDR3 protein: CASSLPLSAGVDNEQFF
J gene: TRBJ2-1
clone size: NA
V gene: TRBV11-2
D gene: NA

CDR3 DNA: TGTGCCAGCAGTACAACAGGGGGCGAAGAATCCTACAATGAGCAGTTCTTC
CDR3 protein: CASSTTGGEESYNEQFF
J gene: TRBJ2-1
clone size: NA
V gene: TRBV2
D gene: TRBD1

CDR3 DNA: TGTGCCAGCAGTCCATTGGGGACCCATCAGCCCCAGCATTTT
CDR3 protein: CASSPLGTHQPQHF
J gene: TRBJ1-5
clone size: many
V gene: TRBV28
D gene: NA

CDR3 DNA: TGCAGTGCTAGTAGTCCCTACGAGCAGTACTTC
CDR3 protein: CSASSPYEQYF
J gene: TRBJ2-7
clone size: many
V gene: TRBV20-1
D gene: NA

CDR3 DNA: TGTGCCAGCAGCCACACGACGGACAGGAACAATAGGGACACCATATATTTT
CDR3 protein: CASSHTTDRNNRDTIYF
J gene: TRBJ1-3
clone size: NA
V gene: TRBV4-2
D gene: TRBD1

CDR3 DNA: TGTGCCACCTTGGCAGGAGACATGAACACTGAAGCTTTCTTT
CDR3 protein: CATLAGDMNTEAFF
J gene: TRBJ1-1
clone size: few
V gene: TRBV6-9
D gene: NA

CDR3 DNA: TGCAGTGCTGAGACTAGCGGGAGCGTAAACGAGCAGTACTTC
CDR3 protein: CSAETSGSVNEQYF
J gene: TRBJ2-7
clone size: many
V gene: TRBV20-1
D gene: TRBD2

CDR3 DNA: TGTGCCAGCAGTGTATTAGGGGGTTATAGCAATCAGCCCCAGCATTTT
CDR3 protein: CASSVLGGYSNQPQHF
J gene: TRBJ1-5
clone size: few
V gene: TRBV6-1
D gene: NA

CDR3 DNA: TGCGCCAGCAGCCTGACATTCGAAGGCACTGAAGCTTTCTTT
CDR3 protein: CASSLTFEGTEAFF
J gene: TRBJ1-1
clone size: few
V gene: TRBV5-1
D gene: NA

CDR3 DNA: TGTGCCAGCAAAACCCCTCCCGGACTGTCTTACAGCTATGGCTACACCTTC
CDR3 protein: CASKTPPGLSYSYGYTF
J gene: TRBJ1-2
clone size: many
V gene: TRBV28
D gene: NA

CDR3 DNA: TGCAGCGTTGAGGTCAGGGAAGAGACCCAGTACTTC
CDR3 protein: CSVEVREETQYF
J gene: TRBJ2-5
clone size: many
V gene: TRBV29-1
D gene: NA

CDR3 DNA: TGCGCCAGCAGCTTGGGGACAGGGGGCCCGCACACTGAAGCTTTCTTT
CDR3 protein: CASSLGTGGPHTEAFF
J gene: TRBJ1-1
clone size: many
V gene: TRBV5-1
D gene: TRBD1

CDR3 DNA: TGTGCCAGCAGTTTTGGACTAGCACTCGGGGAGCTGTTTTTT
CDR3 protein: CASSFGLALGELFF
J gene: TRBJ2-2
clone size: many
V gene: TRBV28
D gene: TRBD2

CDR3 DNA: TGTGCCAGCGCATATCCGGTTCGGGAGGTTGAAGATACGCAGTATTTT
CDR3 protein: CASAYPVREVEDTQYF
J gene: TRBJ2-3
clone size: NA
V gene: TRBV7-2
D gene: TRBD2

CDR3 DNA: TGTGCCACCAGCAGAGATCGAACAGGGGCTCAGCCCCAGCATTTT
CDR3 protein: CATSRDRTGAQPQHF
J gene: TRBJ1-5
clone size: NA
V gene: TRBV15
D gene: TRBD1